The 21 T cell receptor beta chains presented below share a single source sample, sequenced in a study of T cells after yellow fever vaccination. Each CDR3 protein is one row after TCRdb ran MiXCR on the 5' RACE reads. The data show roughly 32,000 distinct CDR3 sequences, with less than 8% seen just once and 22% held by the top ten. Sample: PBMCs, either bulk or a sorted T-cell subset (CD4+, CD8+, memory, or dextramer-sorted; not recorded which), taken on the day of the first yellow fever vaccination. The receptor source for this set is a young man who received the YFV17D yellow fever vaccine.

The table lists this clonotype with many counts. The V call is TRBV11-1, the J call TRBJ2-1, with no clear D. V was clipped by 1 base and J by 3 bases, with 16 bases between them. The germline V gene has CDR1 SGHAT and CDR2 FQDESV (reference sequence). This CDR3 contains 17 residues. This CDR3 is CASSLGRFGEDYNEQFF. CDR3 DNA sequence: TGTGCCAGCAGCTTAGGAAGGTTTGGGGAAGACTACAATGAGCAGTTCTTC.

This chain uses TRBV5-1 with TRBJ2-1; D tentatively fits TRBD1 or TRBD2 (6 bases each). CDR1 is SGHRS and CDR2 is YFSETQ in the germline V gene. The length of the CDR3 is 15 residues. V lost 4 bases to trimming and J lost 9 bases, with 20 bases between them. The CDR3, as DNA: TGCGCCAGCAGCCCCCTTGGGGGGCAGGGTGCTGAGCAGTTCTTC. Protein sequence: CASSPLGGQGAEQFF.

This clonotype was detected many times. The chain is built from TRBV6-1 and TRBJ2-7, with TRBD1 as a possible D gene (6 bases). The ends were cut back, 8 bases at V and 5 bases at J, with 19 bases in the middle. The CDR3 has 14 amino acids. CDR1 and CDR2 (germline): MNHNS, SASEGT. The CDR3 reads CASGELTGKHEQYV. DNA of the CDR3: TGTGCCAGCGGCGAGCTCACAGGGAAACACGAGCAGTACGTC.

This clonotype was detected a few times. The chain employs TRBV28 and TRBJ1-5; the D is unclear. Trimming left V 1 base short and J 6 bases short, with 4 bases between. From germline, CDR1 is MDHEN and CDR2 SYDVKM. This CDR3 region has 12 residues. The CDR3 loop is CASSLLSQPQHF. CDR3 coding DNA: TGTGCCAGCAGTTTATTATCTCAGCCCCAGCATTTT.

Many counts were recorded for this clonotype. This chain's CDR3 is CASSPDRGYEQYV. As DNA, the CDR3 is TGCGCCAGCAGCCCGGACAGGGGCTACGAGCAGTACGTC. This chain connects TRBV5-1 to TRBJ2-7; 9 bases are a match to TRBD1. Per the germline V gene, CDR1 is SGHRS and CDR2 is YFSETQ. V dropped 4 bases and J dropped 3; count of bases not matched to a gene: 2. The CDR3 sequence is 13 residues long.

This clonotype was observed at least ten times. The chain couples TRBV20-1 to TRBJ2-3; 9 bases line up with TRBD2. The CDR3 length is 18 residues. In germline, CDR1 is DFQATT, CDR2 SNEGSKA (reference sequence). V lost 0 bases, J lost 1 base, and 11 bases stayed unmatched. CDR3 bases: TGCAGTGCTAGAGATTACATCAGGATAGCGGGGGGCACAGATACGCAGTATTTT. Protein sequence: CSARDYIRIAGGTDTQYF.

This clonotype came up many times. The V and J genes are TRBV20-1 and TRBJ1-2, with unresolved D. This CDR3 spans 13 amino acids. Germline V gives CDR1 DFQATT, CDR2 SNEGSKA (reference sequence). The V end lost 0 bases, the J end lost 4 bases, and 9 bases lay between the germline ends. The CDR3 bases are TGCAGTGCTAGAGATGCCGCGATCTATGGCTACACCTTC. This codes for CSARDAAIYGYTF.

Ten or more counts support this clonotype. The genes are TRBV27 and TRBJ2-7, with D perhaps TRBD1 (5 bases). The V end was cut by 6 bases, the J end by 2 bases, with 17 bases between. CDR1 is MNHEY, CDR2 SMNVEV, per germline (reference sequence). This CDR3 contains 15 residues. The CDR3 nucleotides read TGTGCCAGCAGCCCCAGGGCAGGCAGTCCCTACGAGCAGTACGTC. Its protein is CASSPRAGSPYEQYV.

V and J are TRBV20-1 and TRBJ2-3; 11 bases line up with TRBD2. CDR3 size: 15 residues. CDR1 and CDR2 (germline): DFQATT, SNEGSKA (reference sequence). J was trimmed by 5 bases and V by 3 bases; bases with no gene match: 7. As DNA, the CDR3 is TGCAGTGCTAGGGAATTAGCGGGGGGGAAAGATACGCAGTATTTT. It yields the protein CSARELAGGKDTQYF.

This clonotype appeared many times. The V gene is TRBV4-1, the J gene TRBJ2-3; 10 nucleotides match TRBD2. The CDR3 is 17 amino acids. The V gene's germline CDR1 is MGHRA and CDR2 YSYEKL. With 2 bases clipped from V and 2 bases from J, the junction kept 7 bases outside the gene matches. In nucleotides, the CDR3 is TGCGCCAGCAGCCAAAGTCCTAGCGGGGGCGACACAGATACGCAGTATTTT. This encodes CASSQSPSGGDTDTQYF.

About this clonotype: Since the CDR3 does not end with the conserved phenylalanine or tryptophan, this likely comes from a read error. This chain joins TRBV18 and TRBJ2-3; D is undetermined. V lost 4 bases and J lost 0, with 11 bases in between. Germline V gene data show CDR1 as KGHSH and CDR2 as LQKENI. This CDR3 comprises 15 residues. The CDR3 reads CASSLEYLSTDTQYL. The CDR3 DNA follows: TGTGCCAGCTCACTCGAGTATCTAAGCACAGATACGCAGTATCTT.

Ten or more counts support this clonotype. This chain's CDR3 is CATSRDNQPQHF. The DNA of the CDR3 is TGTGCCACCAGCAGAGATAACCAGCCCCAGCATTTT. The V and J genes are TRBV15 and TRBJ1-5; unclear D gene. The CDR3 consists of 12 residues. Germline CDR1 is LNHNV and CDR2 is YYDKDF (reference sequence). Trimming removed 0 bases from V and 7 bases from J, with 4 bases in between.

Comments on this clonotype: A much larger clone is a single base away; this may be a read error. This sequence joins TRBV28 and TRBJ2-2, with no clear D. The CDR3 covers 12 residues. The germline CDR1 and CDR2 sequences are MDHEN and SYDVKM. CDR3 coding DNA: TGTGACAGCGACTCAAGCACCGGGGAGCTGTTTTTT. This translates into CDSDSSTGELFF.

The chain carries TRBV20-1 and TRBJ1-4, with D hard to call. Germline lookup yields CDR1 DFQATT and CDR2 SNEGSKA (reference sequence). The ends were cut back, 0 bases at V and 10 bases at J, with 30 bases in the middle. CDR3 length equals 19 residues. Here the CDR3 reads CSARDRILAATPEGRKLFF. CDR3 sequence (DNA): TGCAGTGCTAGAGATCGCATATTGGCAGCGACCCCGGAGGGTCGAAAACTGTTTTTT.

This clonotype occurred many times. The J gene is TRBJ1-5, the V gene TRBV27; 9 nucleotides agree with TRBD1. Losses at the gene ends were 5 bases for V and 2 bases for J; bases not matched to a gene: 7. Germline CDR1 reads MNHEY; CDR2 reads SMNVEV (reference sequence). The CDR3 is 16 amino acids. CDR3 sequence: CASSATGGYGNQPQHF. The CDR3, as DNA: TGTGCCAGCAGTGCGACAGGGGGGTACGGCAATCAGCCCCAGCATTTT.

The V and J genes are TRBV4-3 and TRBJ2-3; D is possibly TRBD1 or TRBD2 (6 bases each). The CDR3 covers 15 residues. V was trimmed by 1 base and J by 7 bases, leaving 15 bases between them. Germline CDR1 LGHNA, CDR2 YSLEER. CDR3 protein: CASSQVNEGGYTQYF. The CDR3 nucleotides are TGCGCCAGCAGCCAAGTCAACGAGGGGGGATATACGCAGTATTTT.

This clonotype occurred many times. The chain couples TRBV27 to TRBJ2-5; TRBD2 agrees at 7 bases. V trimming: 2 bases; J trimming: 5 bases; junction bases outside the gene matches: 8. The length of the CDR3 is 15 residues. Germline CDR1 reads MNHEY; CDR2 reads SMNVEV (reference sequence). Here the CDR3 DNA reads TGTGCCAGCAGTTTAAACGGGGGGACGCCCGAGACCCAGTACTTC. Translating gives CASSLNGGTPETQYF.

Regarding this clonotype: A much larger clonotype is one base distant, so this may be a read error. The chain has TRBV10-3 and TRBJ1-1, with 8 positions matching TRBD1. Losses at the gene ends were 3 bases for V and 5 bases for J; bases not matched to a gene: 5. Per the germline V gene, CDR1 is ENHRY and CDR2 is SYGVKD. CDR3 length: 14 amino acids. This CDR3 is CAISEDRGWTEAFF. The CDR3 DNA reads as TGTGCCATCAGTGAAGACAGGGGATGGACTGAAGCTTTCTTT.

This clonotype was observed many times. V and J are TRBV7-6 and TRBJ2-3; TRBD2 aligns across 8 bases. Per the germline V gene, CDR1 is SGHVS and CDR2 is FNYEAQ. CDR3 size: 15 residues. With 2 bases clipped from V and 2 bases from J, the junction kept 3 bases outside the gene matches. CDR3: CASSLSGLATDTQYF. DNA for the CDR3: TGTGCCAGCAGCTTATCCGGACTAGCCACAGATACGCAGTATTTT.

This clonotype was detected only a few times. V gene TRBV7-2 combines with J gene TRBJ1-6; no reliable D call. There are 15 residues in the CDR3. Germline assignment: CDR1 SGHTA and CDR2 FQGNSA. Trimming pared 2 bases from V and 10 bases from J, leaving 15 bases between. The CDR3 region is CASSLNIGLGSPLHF. As DNA, the CDR3 is TGTGCCAGCAGCTTAAATATAGGGCTCGGCTCACCCCTCCACTTT.

This clonotype has a count of ten or more. V is TRBV18 and J is TRBJ2-7; 8 bases are shared with TRBD1. There are 13 residues in the CDR3. Per germline, CDR1 KGHSH and CDR2 LQKENI. V lost 5 bases and J lost 2; bases outside the gene matches: 2. Here the CDR3 DNA reads TGTGCCAGCTCAGGGACAGGAGCCTACGAGCAGTACTTC. Its protein product is CASSGTGAYEQYF.